This TCR beta chain was identified during a study of CXCR3-negative and CXCR3-positive naive CD8 T cells. TRB cDNA libraries were made by UMI-labeled 5' RACE. Reprocessing the 5' RACE reads, TCRdb reports a single entry for every CDR3 protein and omits DNA. Here the sample table reports under 50,000 distinct CDR3 sequences. The CDR3 spans 15 residues. Per the germline V gene, CDR1 is MDHEN and CDR2 is SYDVKM. The sample taken for sequencing was naive CXCR3- CD8+ T cells from blood. Subset reported: CD45RO-CCR7+CD27+CD95- naive CD8+ T cells lacking CXCR3 (TNR3-). The chain combines TRBV28 with TRBJ2-7; TCRdb's D call, TRBD1, is unchecked because there is no DNA. The TCR sequence derives from a human donor in good health. Some clones in this sample may be carry-over from other donors' samples. CDR3 in amino acids: CASSTPRGRLYEQYF.